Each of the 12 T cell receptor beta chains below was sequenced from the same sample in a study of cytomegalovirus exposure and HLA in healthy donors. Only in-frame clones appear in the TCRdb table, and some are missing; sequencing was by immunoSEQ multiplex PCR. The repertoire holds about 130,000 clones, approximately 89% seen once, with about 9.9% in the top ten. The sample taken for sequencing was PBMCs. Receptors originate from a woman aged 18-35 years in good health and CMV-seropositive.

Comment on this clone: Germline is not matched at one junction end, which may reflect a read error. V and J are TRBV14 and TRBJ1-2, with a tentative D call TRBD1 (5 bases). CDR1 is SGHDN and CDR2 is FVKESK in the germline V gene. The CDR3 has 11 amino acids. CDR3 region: CASSYRSSRVF. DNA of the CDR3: TGTGCCAGCAGCTACAGGTCATCCAGGGTATTC.

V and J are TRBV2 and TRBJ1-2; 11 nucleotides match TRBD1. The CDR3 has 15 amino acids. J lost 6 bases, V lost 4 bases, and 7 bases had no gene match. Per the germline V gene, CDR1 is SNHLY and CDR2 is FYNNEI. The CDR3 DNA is TGTGCCAGCAGTGTTCGCCGGGACAGGGGGGATGGCTACACCTTC. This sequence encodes CASSVRRDRGDGYTF.

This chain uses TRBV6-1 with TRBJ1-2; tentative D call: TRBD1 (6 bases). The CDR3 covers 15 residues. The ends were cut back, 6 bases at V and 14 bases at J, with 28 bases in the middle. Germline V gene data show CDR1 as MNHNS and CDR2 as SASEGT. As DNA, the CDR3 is TGTGCCAGCAGGAGCGGTTTGGAAATCGTACAGGGTTTAACCTTC. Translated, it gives CASRSGLEIVQGLTF.

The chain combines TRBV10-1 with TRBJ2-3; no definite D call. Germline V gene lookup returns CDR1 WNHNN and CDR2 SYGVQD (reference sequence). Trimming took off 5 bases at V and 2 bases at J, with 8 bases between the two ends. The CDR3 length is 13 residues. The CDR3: CASSYFTTDTQYF. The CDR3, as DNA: TGCGCCAGCAGTTACTTTACCACAGATACGCAGTATTTT.

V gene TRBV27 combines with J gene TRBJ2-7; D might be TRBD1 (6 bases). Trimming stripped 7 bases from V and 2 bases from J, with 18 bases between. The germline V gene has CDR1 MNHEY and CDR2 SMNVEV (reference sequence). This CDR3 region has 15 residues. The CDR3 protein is CASTLKGDRAYEQYF. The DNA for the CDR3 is TGTGCCAGCACCCTAAAGGGGGACCGCGCCTACGAGCAGTACTTC.

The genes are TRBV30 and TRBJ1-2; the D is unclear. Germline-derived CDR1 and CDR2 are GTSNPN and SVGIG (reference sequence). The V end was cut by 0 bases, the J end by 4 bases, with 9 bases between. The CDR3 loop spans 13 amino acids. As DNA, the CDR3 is TGTGCCTGGAGTGTTAGTACCCCCTATGGCTACACCTTC. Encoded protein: CAWSVSTPYGYTF.

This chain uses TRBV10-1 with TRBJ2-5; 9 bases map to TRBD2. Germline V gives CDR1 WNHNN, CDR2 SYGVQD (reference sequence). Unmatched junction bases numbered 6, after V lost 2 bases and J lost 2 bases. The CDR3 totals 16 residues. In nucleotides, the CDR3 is TGCGCCAGCAGTGAGCAACTTAGCGGGGGACAAGAGACCCAGTACTTC. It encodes CASSEQLSGGQETQYF.

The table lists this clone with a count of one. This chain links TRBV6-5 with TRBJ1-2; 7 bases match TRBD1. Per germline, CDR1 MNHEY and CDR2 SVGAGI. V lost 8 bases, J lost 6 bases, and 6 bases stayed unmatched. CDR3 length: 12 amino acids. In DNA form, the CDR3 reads TGTGCCAGCCACAGGGGAATCGATGGCTACACCTTC. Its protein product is CASHRGIDGYTF.

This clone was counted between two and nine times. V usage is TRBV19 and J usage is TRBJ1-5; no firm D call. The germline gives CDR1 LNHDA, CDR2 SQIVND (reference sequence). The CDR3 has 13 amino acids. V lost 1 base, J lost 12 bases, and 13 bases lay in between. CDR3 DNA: TGTGCCAGTAGTATAGCCTCGGGAAGCGACCAGCATTTT. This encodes CASSIASGSDQHF.

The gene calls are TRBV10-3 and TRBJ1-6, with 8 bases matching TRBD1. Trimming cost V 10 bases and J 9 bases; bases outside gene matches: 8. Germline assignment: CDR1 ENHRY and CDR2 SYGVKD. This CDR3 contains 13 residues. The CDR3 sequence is CATMDRVSSPLHF. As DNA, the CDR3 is TGTGCCACCATGGACAGGGTGTCTTCACCCCTCCACTTT.

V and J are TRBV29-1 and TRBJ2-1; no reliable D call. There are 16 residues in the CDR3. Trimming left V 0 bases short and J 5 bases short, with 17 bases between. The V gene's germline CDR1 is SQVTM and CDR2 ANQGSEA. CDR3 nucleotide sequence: TGCAGCGTTGAAGATCCCATGGGCTGGATTCACAATGAGCAGTTCTTC. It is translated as CSVEDPMGWIHNEQFF.

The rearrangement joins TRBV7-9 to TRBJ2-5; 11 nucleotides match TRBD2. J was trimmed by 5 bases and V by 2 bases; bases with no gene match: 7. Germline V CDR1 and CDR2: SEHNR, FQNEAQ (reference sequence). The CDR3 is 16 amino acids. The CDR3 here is CASSLLLAGGYETQYF. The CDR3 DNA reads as TGTGCCAGCAGCTTACTGCTAGCGGGGGGATACGAGACCCAGTACTTC. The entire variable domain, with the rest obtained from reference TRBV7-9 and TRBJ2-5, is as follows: DTGVSQNPRHKITKRGQNVTFRCDPISEHNRLYWYRQTLGQGPEFLTYFQNEAQLEKSRLLSDRFSAERPKGSFSTLEIQRTEQGDSAMYLCASSLLLAGGYETQYFGPGTRLLVL.